The next 16 T cell receptor beta chains were all read from a single sample in a study of T cell responses to AZD1222 COVID-19 vaccine. Assay: immunoSEQ multiplex PCR; the TCRdb copy retains only in-frame clones and omits some. The table shows about 99,000 clones, with around nine tenths occurring only once. The specimen was peripheral blood, collected on day 0 of AZD1222 vaccination. The receptor source for this set is an adult in good health.

This chain uses TRBV28 with TRBJ1-5; no clear D gene. The CDR3 runs 16 residues. Germline V lookup: CDR1 MDHEN, CDR2 SYDVKM. Trimming shortened V by 5 bases and J by 9 bases, and 23 bases separated the two germline ends. The chain's CDR3 is CASSPPRAFAQRPQHF. In DNA, the CDR3 is TGTGCCAGCAGTCCCCCCCGGGCCTTCGCCCAACGGCCCCAGCATTTT.

This chain joins TRBV6-1 and TRBJ1-5; no reliable D call. V lost 1 base to trimming and J lost 5 bases, with 12 bases between them. The length of the CDR3 is 15 residues. The V gene's germline CDR1 is MNHNS and CDR2 SASEGT. The CDR3: CASSEDPGRYQPQHF. The DNA for the CDR3 is TGTGCCAGCAGTGAAGACCCAGGCCGATATCAGCCCCAGCATTTT.

This chain joins TRBV30 and TRBJ1-2, with D perhaps matching TRBD1 (6 bases). This CDR3 is 12 amino acids long. Trimming pared 4 bases from V and 8 bases from J, leaving 14 bases between. The germline V gene encodes CDR1 GTSNPN and CDR2 SVGIG (reference sequence). The CDR3 protein is CAWNRDAGGYTF. CDR3 sequence (DNA): TGTGCCTGGAACAGGGACGCGGGGGGCTACACCTTC.

The chain joins TRBV7-6 to TRBJ2-7; D is possibly TRBD1 (6 bases). Looked up from germline, CDR1 is SGHVS and CDR2 is FNYEAQ. The CDR3 has 15 residues. V lost 1 base and J 2 bases, leaving 12 bases between the germline ends. The CDR3 coding sequence is TGTGCCAGCAGCTTAGGACTCGGGGACACCTACGAGCAGTACTTC. Its protein is CASSLGLGDTYEQYF.

The V call is TRBV6-1, the J call TRBJ2-5; D is unresolved. This CDR3 is built from 14 residues. In germline, CDR1 is MNHNS, CDR2 SASEGT. The ends were cut back, 2 bases at V and 4 bases at J, with 11 bases in the middle. The CDR3 region is CASSESWVRETQYF. In nucleotides, the CDR3 is TGTGCCAGCAGTGAAAGCTGGGTTAGAGAGACCCAGTACTTC.

This chain joins TRBV18 and TRBJ1-3; perhaps TRBD1 as D (5 bases). This CDR3 is built from 17 residues. V gave up 2 bases and J gave up 0 bases, with 14 bases separating them. The germline V gene has CDR1 KGHSH and CDR2 LQKENI. As DNA, the CDR3 is TGTGCCAGCTCACCATCCGCCAGGGCAGACTCTGGAAACACCATATATTTT. It yields the protein CASSPSARADSGNTIYF.

The V and J genes are TRBV7-9 and TRBJ1-3; 10 bases line up with TRBD1. CDR1 SEHNR and CDR2 FQNEAQ come from the germline V gene (reference sequence). There are 15 residues in the CDR3. With 6 bases clipped from V and 6 bases from J, the junction kept 8 bases outside the gene matches. The CDR3 region has the DNA TGTGCCAGCAGTGCCCCGGACAGGGGGAAAAACACCATATATTTT. It specifies CASSAPDRGKNTIYF.

The chain carries TRBV5-5 and TRBJ1-4, with D possibly matching TRBD1 (6 bases). Germline assignment: CDR1 SGHKS and CDR2 YYEKEE (reference sequence). The CDR3 runs to 12 residues. V lost 9 bases and J 6 bases, leaving 12 bases between the germline ends. The CDR3 DNA sequence: TGTGCCACACAGGGAATTGATGAAAAACTGTTTTTT. Translation: CATQGIDEKLFF.

The rearrangement links TRBV28 to TRBJ1-2, with a weak D call TRBD1 (6 bases). This CDR3 spans 13 amino acids. Germline V CDR1 and CDR2: MDHEN, SYDVKM. Trimming removed 7 bases at V and 8 bases at J, with 17 bases between. The DNA of the CDR3 is TGTGCCAGCAACCCCACAGGGTTCGTCGGCTACACCTTC. Translation gives CASNPTGFVGYTF.

This clone was recorded once. The chain links TRBV28 to TRBJ1-3; 9 nucleotides line up with TRBD1. The CDR3 loop spans 16 amino acids. V was clipped by 1 base and J by 4 bases; unmatched bases: 5. Germline values: CDR1 MDHEN, CDR2 SYDVKM. CDR3: CASSLFGTGLGNTIYF. The CDR3 nucleotides read TGTGCCAGCAGTTTATTTGGGACAGGGCTGGGAAACACCATATATTTT.

CDR3 loop: CASRPHGGEKLFF. The CDR3 nucleotides read TGTGCCAGTAGGCCCCACGGGGGTGAAAAACTGTTTTTT. The chain carries TRBV19 and TRBJ1-4, with a weak D call TRBD1 (5 bases). Trimming stripped 6 bases from V and 7 bases from J, with 12 bases between. Germline CDR1 reads LNHDA; CDR2 reads SQIVND (reference sequence). This CDR3 region has 13 residues.

V gene TRBV9 combines with J gene TRBJ2-7; D is possibly TRBD1 (6 bases). V shed 4 bases and J shed 6 bases, with 20 bases lying between them. Germline V CDR1 and CDR2: SGDLS, YYNGEE. The CDR3 sequence is 15 residues long. The CDR3 spells CASSLSGQPAAEQYF. CDR3 coding DNA: TGTGCCAGCAGCCTTTCAGGACAGCCAGCCGCCGAGCAGTACTTC.

This rearrangement joins TRBV7-8 to TRBJ1-1, with no clear D. Deletions cut 0 bases from V and 9 bases from J, with 11 bases between. CDR1 SGHVS and CDR2 FQNEAQ come from the germline V gene. The CDR3 totals 13 residues. The CDR3 reads CASSLAIARKAFF. The CDR3 DNA reads TGTGCCAGCAGCTTAGCGATAGCCAGAAAAGCTTTCTTT.

The rearrangement joins TRBV4-2 to TRBJ2-3, with 8 bases fitting TRBD1. CDR1 LGHNA and CDR2 YNFKEQ come from the germline V gene. V trimming: 4 bases; J trimming: 2 bases; junction bases outside the gene matches: 8. The CDR3 totals 16 residues. The CDR3 spells CASSRTKGQVTDTQYF. CDR3 sequence (DNA): TGTGCCAGCAGCCGCACGAAGGGACAGGTCACAGATACGCAGTATTTT.

CDR3 region: CASSQEPGTTGELFF. The CDR3 DNA is TGCGCCAGCAGCCAGGAACCGGGGACGACCGGGGAGCTGTTTTTT. The V and J genes are TRBV4-1 and TRBJ2-2; the D gene could be TRBD1 or TRBD2 (5 bases each). The V end was cut by 3 bases, the J end by 5 bases, with 13 bases between. This CDR3 contains 15 residues. The V gene's germline CDR1 is MGHRA and CDR2 YSYEKL.

The chain recombines TRBV6-6 with TRBJ2-1, with 7 bases fitting TRBD2. The CDR3 extends over 13 amino acids. The germline CDR1 and CDR2 sequences are MNHNY and SVGAGI (reference sequence). V was pared by 6 bases and J by 4 bases, with 3 bases of the junction left unmatched. In nucleotides, the CDR3 is TGTGCCAGCAGGGGAGGGCTATACAATGAGCAGTTCTTC. This translates into CASRGGLYNEQFF.